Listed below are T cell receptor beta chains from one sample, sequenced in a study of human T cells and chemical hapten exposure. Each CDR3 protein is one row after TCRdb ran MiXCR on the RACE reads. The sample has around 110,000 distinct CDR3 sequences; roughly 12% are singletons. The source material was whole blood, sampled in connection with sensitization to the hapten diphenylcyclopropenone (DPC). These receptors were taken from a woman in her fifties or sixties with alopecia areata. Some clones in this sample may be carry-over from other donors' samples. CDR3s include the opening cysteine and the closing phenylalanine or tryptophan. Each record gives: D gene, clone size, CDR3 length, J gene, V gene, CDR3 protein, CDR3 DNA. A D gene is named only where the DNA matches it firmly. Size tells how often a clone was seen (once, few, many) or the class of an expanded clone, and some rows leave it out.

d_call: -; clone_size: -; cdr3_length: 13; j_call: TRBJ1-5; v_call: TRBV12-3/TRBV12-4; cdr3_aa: CASRLDSTQPQHF; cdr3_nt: TGTGCCAGCAGGCTTGACAGCACTCAGCCCCAGCATTTT
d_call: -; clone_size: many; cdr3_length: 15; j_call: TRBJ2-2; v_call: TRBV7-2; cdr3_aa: CASSYQLTGTGELFF; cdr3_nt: TGTGCCAGCAGCTACCAGCTTACCGGCACCGGGGAGCTGTTTTTT
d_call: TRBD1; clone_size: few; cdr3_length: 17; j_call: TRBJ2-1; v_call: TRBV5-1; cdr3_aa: CASSKKTGTDSYNEQFF; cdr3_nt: TGCGCCAGCAGCAAAAAGACCGGGACAGACTCCTACAATGAGCAGTTCTTC
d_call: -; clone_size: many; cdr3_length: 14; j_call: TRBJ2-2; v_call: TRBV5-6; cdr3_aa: CASSRQPNTGELFF; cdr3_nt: TGTGCCAGCAGCCGTCAGCCGAACACCGGGGAGCTGTTTTTT
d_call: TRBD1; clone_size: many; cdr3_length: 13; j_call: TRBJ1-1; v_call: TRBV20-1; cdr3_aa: CSAWGQGYTEAFF; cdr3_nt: TGCAGTGCTTGGGGACAGGGGTACACTGAAGCTTTCTTT
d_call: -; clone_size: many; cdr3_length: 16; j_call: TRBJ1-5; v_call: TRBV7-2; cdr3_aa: CASSGESTGSNQPQHF; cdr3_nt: TGTGCCAGCAGCGGAGAATCGACAGGTAGCAATCAGCCCCAGCATTTT
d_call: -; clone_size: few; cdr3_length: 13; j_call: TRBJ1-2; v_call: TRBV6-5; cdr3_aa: CASGKTGNYGYTF; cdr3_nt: TGTGCCAGCGGAAAAACAGGAAACTATGGCTACACCTTC
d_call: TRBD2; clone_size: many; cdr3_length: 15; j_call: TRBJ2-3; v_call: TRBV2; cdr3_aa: CASGNSGSSADTQYF; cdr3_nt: TGTGCCAGCGGTAATAGCGGGAGTAGTGCAGATACGCAGTATTTT
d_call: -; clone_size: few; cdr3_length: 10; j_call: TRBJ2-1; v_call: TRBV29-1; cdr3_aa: CSVVKNEQFF; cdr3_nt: TGCAGCGTTGTAAAGAATGAGCAGTTCTTC
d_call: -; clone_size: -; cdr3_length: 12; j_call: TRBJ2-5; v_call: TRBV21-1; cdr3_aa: CASSTVGETQYF; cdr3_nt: TGTGCCAGCAGCACAGTAGGAGAGACCCAGTACTTC
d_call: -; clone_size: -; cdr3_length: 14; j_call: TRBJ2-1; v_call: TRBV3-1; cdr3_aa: CASSQDLQRDEQFF; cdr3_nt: TGTGCCAGCAGCCAAGATCTTCAGAGGGATGAGCAGTTCTTC
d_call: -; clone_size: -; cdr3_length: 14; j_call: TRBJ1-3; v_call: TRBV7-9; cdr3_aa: CASSEAGSGNTIYF; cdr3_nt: TGTGCCAGCAGCGAGGCCGGGTCTGGAAACACCATATATTTT
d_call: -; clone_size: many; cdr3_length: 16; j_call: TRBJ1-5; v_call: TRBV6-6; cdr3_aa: CASTETAGESNQPQHF; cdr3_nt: TGTGCCAGCACCGAGACGGCAGGGGAAAGCAATCAGCCCCAGCATTTT
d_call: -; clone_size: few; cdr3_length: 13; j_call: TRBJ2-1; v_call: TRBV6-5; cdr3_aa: CASSISLINEQFF; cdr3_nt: TGTGCCAGCAGCATCAGTCTGATCAATGAGCAGTTCTTC
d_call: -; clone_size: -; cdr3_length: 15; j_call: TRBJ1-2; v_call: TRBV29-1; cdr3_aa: CSVEIKPWQGDGYTF; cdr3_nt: TGCAGCGTTGAAATTAAGCCGTGGCAGGGAGATGGCTACACCTTC
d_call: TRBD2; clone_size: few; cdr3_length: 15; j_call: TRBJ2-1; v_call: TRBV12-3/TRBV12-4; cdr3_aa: CASRGTSVSYNEQFF; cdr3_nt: TGTGCCAGCAGGGGAACTAGCGTCTCCTACAATGAGCAGTTCTTC
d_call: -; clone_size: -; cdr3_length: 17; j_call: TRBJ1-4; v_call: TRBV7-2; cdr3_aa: CASSLALGPGLGEKLFF; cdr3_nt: TGTGCCAGCAGCTTAGCGTTGGGGCCAGGGTTAGGTGAAAAACTGTTTTTT
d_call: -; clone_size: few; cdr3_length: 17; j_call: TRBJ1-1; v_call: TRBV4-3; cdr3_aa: CASSQAPGRRENTEAFF; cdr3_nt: TGCGCCAGCAGCCAAGCCCCGGGGCGTCGTGAGAACACTGAAGCTTTCTTT
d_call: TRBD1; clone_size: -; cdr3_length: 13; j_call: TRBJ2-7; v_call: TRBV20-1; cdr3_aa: CSVPGTGAYEQYF; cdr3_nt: TGCAGTGTTCCCGGGACAGGGGCCTACGAGCAGTACTTC
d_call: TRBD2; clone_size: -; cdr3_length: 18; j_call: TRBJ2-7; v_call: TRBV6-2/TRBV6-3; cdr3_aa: CASSYGREARAPWYEQYF; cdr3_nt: TGTGCCAGCAGTTATGGACGGGAGGCCCGAGCCCCCTGGTACGAGCAGTACTTC
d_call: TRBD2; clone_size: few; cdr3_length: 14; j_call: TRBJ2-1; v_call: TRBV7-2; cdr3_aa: CASIPGGGYNEQFF; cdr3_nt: TGTGCCAGCATTCCGGGGGGAGGTTACAATGAGCAGTTCTTC
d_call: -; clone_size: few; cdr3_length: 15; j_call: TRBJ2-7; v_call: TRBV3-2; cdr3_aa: CASSQGQETGSEQYF; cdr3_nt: TGTGCCAGCAGCCAAGGACAGGAGACGGGATCCGAGCAGTACTTC
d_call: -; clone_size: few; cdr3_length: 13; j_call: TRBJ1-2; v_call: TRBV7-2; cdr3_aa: CASSLPPSRGYTF; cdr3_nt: TGTGCCAGCAGCCTTCCTCCCTCCAGAGGCTACACCTTC
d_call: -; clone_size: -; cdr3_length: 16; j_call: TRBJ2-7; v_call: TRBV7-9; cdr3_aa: CASSLNPVGGLGEQYF; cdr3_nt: TGTGCCAGCAGCTTAAATCCCGTGGGGGGGCTTGGCGAGCAGTACTTC
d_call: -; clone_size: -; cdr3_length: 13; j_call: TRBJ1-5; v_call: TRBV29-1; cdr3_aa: CSVKHGSNQPQHF; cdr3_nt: TGCAGCGTGAAACACGGGAGCAATCAGCCCCAGCATTTT
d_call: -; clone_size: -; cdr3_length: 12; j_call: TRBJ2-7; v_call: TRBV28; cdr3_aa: CASSEVVYEQYF; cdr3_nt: TGTGCCAGCAGCGAAGTCGTTTACGAGCAGTACTTC
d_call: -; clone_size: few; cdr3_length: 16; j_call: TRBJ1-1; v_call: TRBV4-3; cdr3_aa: CASSQNPLLSGLEAFF; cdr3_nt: TGCGCCAGCAGCCAAAACCCACTGCTGTCGGGGCTGGAAGCTTTCTTT
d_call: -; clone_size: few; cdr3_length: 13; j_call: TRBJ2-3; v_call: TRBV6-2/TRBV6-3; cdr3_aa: CASTRERSDTQYF; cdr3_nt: TGTGCCAGCACCCGGGAACGGTCAGATACGCAGTATTTT
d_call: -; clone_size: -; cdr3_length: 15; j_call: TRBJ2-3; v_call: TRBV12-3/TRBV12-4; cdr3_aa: CASGSQRTSTDTQYF; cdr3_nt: TGTGCCAGCGGCTCCCAACGGACTAGCACAGATACGCAGTATTTT
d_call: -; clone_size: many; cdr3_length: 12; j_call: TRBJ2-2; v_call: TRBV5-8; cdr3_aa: CASSKPPGELFF; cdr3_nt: TGTGCCAGCAGTAAGCCCCCCGGGGAGCTGTTTTTT
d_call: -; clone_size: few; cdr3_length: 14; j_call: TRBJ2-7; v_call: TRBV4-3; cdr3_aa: CASSQEVENYEQYF; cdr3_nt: TGCGCCAGCAGCCAAGAAGTAGAAAACTACGAGCAGTACTTC
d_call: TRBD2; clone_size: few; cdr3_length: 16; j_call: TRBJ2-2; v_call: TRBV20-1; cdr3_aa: CGSGTAKGPYSGELFF; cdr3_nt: TGCGGGAGCGGGACCGCAAAAGGCCCTTACTCCGGGGAGCTGTTTTTT
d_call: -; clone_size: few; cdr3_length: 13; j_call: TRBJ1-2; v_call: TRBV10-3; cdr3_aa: CAIRADGYYGYTF; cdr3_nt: TGTGCCATCCGCGCCGACGGCTACTATGGCTACACCTTC
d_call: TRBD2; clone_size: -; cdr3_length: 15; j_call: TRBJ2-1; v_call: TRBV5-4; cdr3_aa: CASRLAGGRTVEQFF; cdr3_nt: TGTGCCAGCAGGTTAGCGGGGGGCCGAACAGTCGAGCAGTTCTTC
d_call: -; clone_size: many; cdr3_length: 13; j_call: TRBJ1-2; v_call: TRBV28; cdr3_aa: CASTTPTAYGYTF; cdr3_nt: TGTGCCAGTACTACCCCGACAGCCTATGGCTACACCTTC
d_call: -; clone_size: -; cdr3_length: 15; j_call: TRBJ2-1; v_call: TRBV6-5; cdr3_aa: CASSFRLDAYNEQFF; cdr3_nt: TGTGCCAGCAGTTTCCGACTAGACGCCTACAATGAGCAGTTCTTC
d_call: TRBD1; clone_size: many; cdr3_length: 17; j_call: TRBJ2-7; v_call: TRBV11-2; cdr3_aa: CASSLVATGGRYYEQYF; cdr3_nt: TGTGCCAGCAGCTTAGTCGCGACAGGGGGCAGATACTACGAGCAGTACTTC
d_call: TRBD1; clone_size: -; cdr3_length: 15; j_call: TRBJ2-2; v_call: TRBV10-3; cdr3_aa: CAISDGQAASGELFF; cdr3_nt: TGTGCCATCAGTGACGGACAGGCCGCCTCCGGGGAGCTGTTTTTT
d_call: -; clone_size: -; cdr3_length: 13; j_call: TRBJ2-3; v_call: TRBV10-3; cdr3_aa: CAISLLDTDTQYF; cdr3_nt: TGTGCCATCAGTTTACTTGACACAGATACGCAGTATTTT
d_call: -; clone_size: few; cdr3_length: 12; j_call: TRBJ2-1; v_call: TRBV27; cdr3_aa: CASSPPNNEQFF; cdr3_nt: TGTGCCAGCAGTCCCCCCAACAATGAGCAGTTCTTC
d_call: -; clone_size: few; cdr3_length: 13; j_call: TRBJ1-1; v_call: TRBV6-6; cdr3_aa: CASSYLKATEAFF; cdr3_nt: TGTGCCAGCAGCTACCTGAAGGCCACTGAAGCTTTCTTT
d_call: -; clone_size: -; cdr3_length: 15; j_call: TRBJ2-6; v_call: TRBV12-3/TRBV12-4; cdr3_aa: CASTMDGAGANVLTF; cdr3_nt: TGTGCCAGCACAATGGATGGGGCTGGGGCCAACGTCCTGACTTTC
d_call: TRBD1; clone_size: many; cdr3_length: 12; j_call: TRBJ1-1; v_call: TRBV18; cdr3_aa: CASLYRGTEAFF; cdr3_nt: TGTGCCAGCTTGTACAGGGGGACTGAAGCTTTCTTT
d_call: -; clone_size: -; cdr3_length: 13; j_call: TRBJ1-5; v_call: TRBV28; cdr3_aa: CASRTTGNQPQHF; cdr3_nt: TGTGCCAGCAGGACGACAGGAAATCAGCCCCAGCATTTT
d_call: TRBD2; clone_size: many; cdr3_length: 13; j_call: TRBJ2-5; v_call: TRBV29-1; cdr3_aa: CSVEGGGKETQYF; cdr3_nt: TGCAGCGTTGAAGGCGGGGGAAAGGAGACCCAGTACTTC
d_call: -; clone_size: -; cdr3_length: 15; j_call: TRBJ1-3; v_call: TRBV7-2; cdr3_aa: CASSLDAYSGNTIYF; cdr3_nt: TGTGCCAGCAGCTTGGACGCCTACTCTGGAAACACCATATATTTT